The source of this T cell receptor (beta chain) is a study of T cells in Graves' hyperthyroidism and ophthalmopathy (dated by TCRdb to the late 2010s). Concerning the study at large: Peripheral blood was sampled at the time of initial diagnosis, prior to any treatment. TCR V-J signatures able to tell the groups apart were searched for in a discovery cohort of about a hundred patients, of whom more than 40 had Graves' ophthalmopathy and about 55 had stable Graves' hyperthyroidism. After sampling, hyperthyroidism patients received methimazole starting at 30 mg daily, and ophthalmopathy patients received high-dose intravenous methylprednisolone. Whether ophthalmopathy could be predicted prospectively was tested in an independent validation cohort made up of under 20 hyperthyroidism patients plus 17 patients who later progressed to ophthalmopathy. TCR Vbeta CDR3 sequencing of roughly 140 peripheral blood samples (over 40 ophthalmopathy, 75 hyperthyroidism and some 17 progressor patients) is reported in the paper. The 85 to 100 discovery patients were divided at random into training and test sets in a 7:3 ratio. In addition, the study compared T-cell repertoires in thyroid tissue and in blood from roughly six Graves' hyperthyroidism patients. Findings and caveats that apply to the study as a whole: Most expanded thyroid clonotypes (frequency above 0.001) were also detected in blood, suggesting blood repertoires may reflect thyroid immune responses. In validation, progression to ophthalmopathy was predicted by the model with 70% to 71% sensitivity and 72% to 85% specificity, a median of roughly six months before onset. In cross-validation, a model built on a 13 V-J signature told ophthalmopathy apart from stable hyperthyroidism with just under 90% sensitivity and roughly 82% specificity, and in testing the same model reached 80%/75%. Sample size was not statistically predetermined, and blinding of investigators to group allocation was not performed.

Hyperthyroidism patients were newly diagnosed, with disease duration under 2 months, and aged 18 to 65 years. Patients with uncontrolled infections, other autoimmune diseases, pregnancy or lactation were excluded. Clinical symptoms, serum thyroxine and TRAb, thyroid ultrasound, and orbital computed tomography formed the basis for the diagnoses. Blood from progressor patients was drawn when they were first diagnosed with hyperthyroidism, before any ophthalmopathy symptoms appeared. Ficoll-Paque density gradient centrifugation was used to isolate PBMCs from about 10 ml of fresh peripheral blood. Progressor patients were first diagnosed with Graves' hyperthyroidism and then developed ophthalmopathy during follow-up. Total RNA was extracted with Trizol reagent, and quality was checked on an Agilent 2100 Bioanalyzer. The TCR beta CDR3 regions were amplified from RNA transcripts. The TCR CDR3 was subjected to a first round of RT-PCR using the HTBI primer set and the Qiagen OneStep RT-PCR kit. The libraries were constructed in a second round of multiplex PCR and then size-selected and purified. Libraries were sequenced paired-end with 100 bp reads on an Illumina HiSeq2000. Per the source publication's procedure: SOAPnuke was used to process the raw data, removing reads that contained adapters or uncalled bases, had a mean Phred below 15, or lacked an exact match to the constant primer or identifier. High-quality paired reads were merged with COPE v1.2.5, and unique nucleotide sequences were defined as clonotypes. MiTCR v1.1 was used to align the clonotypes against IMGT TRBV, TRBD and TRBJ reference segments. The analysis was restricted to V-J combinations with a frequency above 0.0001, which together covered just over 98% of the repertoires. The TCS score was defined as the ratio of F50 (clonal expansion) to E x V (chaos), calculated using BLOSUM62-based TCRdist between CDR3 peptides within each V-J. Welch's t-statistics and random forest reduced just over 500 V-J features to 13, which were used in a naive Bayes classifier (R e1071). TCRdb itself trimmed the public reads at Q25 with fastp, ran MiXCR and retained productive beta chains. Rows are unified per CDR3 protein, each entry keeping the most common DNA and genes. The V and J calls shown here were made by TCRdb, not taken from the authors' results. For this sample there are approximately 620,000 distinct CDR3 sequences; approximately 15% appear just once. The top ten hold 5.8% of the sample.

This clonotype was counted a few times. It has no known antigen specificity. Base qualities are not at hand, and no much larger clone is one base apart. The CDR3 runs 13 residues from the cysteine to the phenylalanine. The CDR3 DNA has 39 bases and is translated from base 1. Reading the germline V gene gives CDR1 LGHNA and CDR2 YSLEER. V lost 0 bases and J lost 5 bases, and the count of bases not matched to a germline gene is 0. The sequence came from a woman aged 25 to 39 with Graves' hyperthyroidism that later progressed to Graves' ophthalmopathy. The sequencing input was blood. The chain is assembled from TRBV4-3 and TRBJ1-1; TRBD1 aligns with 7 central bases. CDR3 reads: CASSQEQGTEAFF. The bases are TGCGCCAGCAGCCAAGAACAGGGGACTGAAGCTTTCTTT.